The rows below give T cell receptor beta chains drawn from one sample of a study of blood T cell repertoires in COVID-19. Libraries were prepared by immunoSEQ multiplex PCR; TCRdb keeps only in-frame clonotypes and omits some of them. The sample records about 160,000 clones, 80% to 90% being singletons. Sequencing was done on a sample of peripheral blood. The receptors stem from a woman between 45 and 60 years old with COVID-19, enrolled during active disease. Each CDR3 is given with its conserved first and last residue. The order of the fields is V gene, clone size, D gene, J gene, CDR3 protein, CDR3 DNA. D genes are given only for firm matches. The size field is filled for only some rows; it gives once, few, many or a size class.

TRBV27	-	-	TRBJ2-7	CASTNLGTGGHEQYF	TGTGCCAGCACCAACCTCGGCACAGGCGGCCACGAGCAGTACTTC
TRBV28	-	TRBD1	TRBJ1-4	CASSLTFGTGAFKLFF	TGTGCCAGCAGTTTAACCTTCGGGACAGGGGCCTTTAAACTGTTTTTT
TRBV18	-	-	TRBJ1-1	CASSPAGGLDITEAFF	TGTGCCAGCTCACCCGCCGGGGGGCTAGACATCACTGAAGCTTTCTTT
TRBV11-3	-	TRBD2	TRBJ2-3	CASSLVPTSSTDTQYF	TGTGCCAGCAGCTTAGTCCCGACTAGCAGCACAGATACGCAGTATTTT
TRBV11-2	-	TRBD2	TRBJ2-7	CASSPSSSGLPYEQYF	TGTGCCAGCAGCCCTAGTTCTAGCGGCCTCCCCTACGAGCAGTACTTC
TRBV27	-	-	TRBJ2-1	CASSTESSYNEQFF	TGTGCCAGCAGTACTGAAAGCTCCTACAATGAGCAGTTCTTC
TRBV29-1	few	TRBD1	TRBJ2-7	CSVARDRGYEQYF	TGCAGCGTCGCCCGGGACAGGGGCTACGAGCAGTACTTC
TRBV5-5	-	TRBD2	TRBJ2-3	CASSTGTSGGGADTQYF	TGTGCCAGCAGCACAGGGACTAGCGGGGGTGGGGCAGATACGCAGTATTTT
TRBV2	-	-	TRBJ2-7	CASLDSEQYF	TGTGCCAGCTTGGACTCCGAGCAGTACTTC
TRBV29-1	-	-	TRBJ1-6	CSVVFTTEGSHSPLHF	TGCAGCGTTGTTTTCACTACGGAGGGCTCGCATTCACCCCTCCACTTT
TRBV3-1/TRBV3-2	few	TRBD1	TRBJ1-1	CASSPGQGAWVGAFF	TGTGCCAGCAGCCCCGGACAGGGGGCATGGGTAGGAGCTTTCTTT
TRBV2	-	TRBD1	TRBJ2-7	CATTGGWGEQYF	TGTGCCACGACAGGGGGATGGGGGGAGCAGTACTTC
TRBV11-1	-	TRBD2	TRBJ2-1	CASSLGLAGPNNEQFF	TGTGCCAGCAGCTTAGGGCTAGCGGGGCCCAACAATGAGCAGTTCTTC
TRBV4-1	-	-	TRBJ1-5	CASSQDSSGGQPQHF	TGCGCCAGCAGCCAAGATTCTTCCGGCGGACAGCCCCAGCATTTT
TRBV10-3	few	TRBD1	TRBJ1-1	CAISESGGTGTNTEAFF	TGTGCCATCAGTGAGTCTGGCGGGACAGGGACCAACACTGAAGCTTTCTTT
TRBV6-5	-	-	TRBJ2-5	CASSSITASQETQYF	TGTGCCAGCAGCTCCATTACAGCAAGTCAAGAGACCCAGTACTTC
TRBV2	-	TRBD2	TRBJ2-2	CASSERLAGGTGELFF	TGTGCCAGCAGTGAAAGGCTAGCGGGGGGGACCGGGGAGCTGTTTTTT
TRBV11-2	-	TRBD1	TRBJ2-5	CASSLEGRGRETQYF	TGTGCCAGCAGCTTAGAGGGCAGGGGGCGTGAGACCCAGTACTTC
TRBV19	-	TRBD1	TRBJ1-4	CASSDRVHEKLFF	TGTGCCAGTAGCGACAGGGTCCACGAAAAACTGTTTTTT
TRBV7-3	-	-	TRBJ2-1	CASSLGGGYNEQFF	TGTGCCAGCAGCTTAGGGGGAGGCTACAATGAGCAGTTCTTC
TRBV7-3	-	TRBD1	TRBJ1-2	CASSPGTGYGYTF	TGTGCCAGCAGCCCTGGGACAGGGTATGGCTACACCTTC
TRBV18	-	-	TRBJ1-6	CASSQTEYNSPLHF	TGTGCCAGCTCCCAGACTGAGTATAATTCACCCCTCCACTTT
TRBV30	-	-	TRBJ1-4	CAWSLPTRGNEKLFF	TGTGCCTGGAGTCTACCGACTCGGGGTAATGAAAAACTGTTTTTT
TRBV28	-	TRBD1	TRBJ2-7	CASSLGGTGGNEQYF	TGTGCCAGCAGTTTAGGCGGGACAGGGGGTAACGAGCAGTACTTC
TRBV30	-	TRBD1	TRBJ2-7	CAWRGTGEQYF	TGTGCCTGGAGGGGGACAGGAGAGCAGTACTTC
TRBV2	-	TRBD1	TRBJ1-1	CASRAGTGRSTEAFF	TGTGCCAGCAGGGCCGGGACAGGGCGGAGCACTGAAGCTTTCTTT
TRBV5-1	few	TRBD2	TRBJ2-2	CASSLDSGTEGELFF	TGCGCCAGCAGCTTGGATAGCGGGACTGAGGGGGAGCTGTTTTTT
TRBV19	-	-	TRBJ2-3	CASSMEGTDTQYF	TGTGCCAGTAGTATGGAGGGAACAGATACGCAGTATTTT
TRBV19	-	-	TRBJ1-2	CASREGASDGYTF	TGTGCCAGTAGGGAAGGGGCGAGTGATGGCTACACCTTC
TRBV28	-	TRBD1	TRBJ1-1	CASRGTGKNTEAFF	TGTGCCAGCAGGGGGACAGGGAAGAACACTGAAGCTTTCTTT
TRBV4-1	once	-	TRBJ1-2	CASSQDAPSHYGYTF	TGCGCCAGCAGCCAAGATGCGCCCTCCCACTATGGCTACACCTTC
TRBV5-8	few	-	TRBJ1-5	CASSLGQYNSNQPQHF	TGTGCCAGCAGCTTAGGACAGTATAATAGCAATCAGCCCCAGCATTTT
TRBV7-6	-	TRBD2	TRBJ2-7	CASSFVRGGYEQYF	TGTGCCAGCAGCTTCGTTCGCGGGGGCTACGAGCAGTACTTC
TRBV10-3	-	TRBD1	TRBJ1-1	CAISLDRGNTEAFF	TGTGCCATCAGTTTGGACAGGGGCAACACTGAAGCTTTCTTT
TRBV12-5	-	-	TRBJ1-1	CASGPGTFF	TGTGCTAGTGGCCCCGGGACTTTCTTT
TRBV28	-	-	TRBJ1-1	CAAGGVNTEAFF	TGTGCCGCCGGGGGGGTGAACACTGAAGCTTTCTTT
TRBV6-2/TRBV6-3	few	-	TRBJ2-7	CASSYPQGSSYEQYF	TGTGCCAGCAGTTACCCACAGGGAAGCTCCTACGAGCAGTACTTC
TRBV13	-	-	TRBJ1-2	CASSRRSSYGYTF	TGTGCCAGCAGCCGCAGGTCCTCATATGGCTACACCTTC
TRBV7-9	-	TRBD1	TRBJ1-4	CASSLAATGEEKLFF	TGTGCCAGCAGCTTAGCGGCGACAGGGGAGGAAAAACTGTTTTTT
TRBV21-1	once	-	TRBJ2-2	CASSKISGLNTGELFF	TGTGCCAGCAGCAAAATCTCAGGGTTGAACACCGGGGAGCTGTTTTTT
TRBV30	-	TRBD1	TRBJ1-1	CAWSQGQANTEAFF	TGTGCCTGGAGTCAGGGACAGGCGAACACTGAAGCTTTCTTT
TRBV2	-	TRBD1	TRBJ1-1	CATDGKPTGTNTEAFF	TGTGCCACCGACGGCAAACCGACAGGGACGAACACTGAAGCTTTCTTT
TRBV18	-	TRBD1	TRBJ2-6	CASSPQRTGTGANVLTF	TGTGCCAGCTCACCACAGCGGACAGGGACGGGGGCCAACGTCCTGACTTTC
TRBV7-9	-	TRBD1	TRBJ2-1	CASSDRDRGYNEQFF	TGTGCCAGCAGCGACAGGGACAGGGGATACAATGAGCAGTTCTTC
TRBV2	-	-	TRBJ2-6	CASGPGSGANVLTF	TGTGCCAGCGGTCCGGGTTCTGGGGCCAACGTCCTGACTTTC
TRBV3-1/TRBV3-2	-	-	TRBJ1-5	CASSQSDGTPNQPQHF	TGTGCCAGCAGCCAATCTGACGGGACACCAAATCAGCCCCAGCATTTT
TRBV4-3	-	TRBD2	TRBJ2-5	CASSQDRPTSGSETQYF	TGCGCCAGCAGCCAAGATAGGCCGACTAGCGGGTCGGAGACCCAGTACTTC
TRBV30	-	TRBD1	TRBJ1-1	CAWSVRQGGTEAFF	TGTGCCTGGAGTGTACGTCAGGGGGGCACTGAAGCTTTCTTT
TRBV24-1	-	-	TRBJ2-3	CATSDPTGTDTQYF	TGTGCCACCAGTGACCCTACCGGGACAGATACGCAGTATTTT
TRBV7-3	-	TRBD1	TRBJ1-1	CASSSFGTVLPEAFF	TGTGCCAGCAGCTCCTTCGGGACAGTCTTGCCTGAAGCTTTCTTT
TRBV2	-	-	TRBJ1-1	CASRPSLNTEAFF	TGTGCCAGCAGACCCTCACTCAACACTGAAGCTTTCTTT
TRBV9	few	TRBD1	TRBJ1-3	CASDFGQDFSGNTIYF	TGTGCCAGTGACTTCGGACAGGACTTCTCTGGAAACACCATATATTTT
TRBV6-5	-	TRBD1	TRBJ1-2	CASTRTGNGYTF	TGTGCCAGCACAAGGACAGGGAATGGCTACACCTTC
TRBV7-6	-	-	TRBJ2-2	CASSQRGGASGTGELFF	TGTGCCAGCAGCCAGAGGGGGGGCGCGTCGGGGACCGGGGAGCTGTTTTTT
TRBV4-3	-	TRBD2	TRBJ2-7	CASSQALGLAGGPYRF	TGCGCCAGCAGCCAAGCTCTGGGACTAGCGGGGGGGCCTTATCGATTC
TRBV11-2	-	-	TRBJ2-3	CASREGNTDTQYF	TGTGCCAGCAGGGAGGGGAACACAGATACGCAGTATTTT
TRBV9	-	TRBD2	TRBJ2-2	CASSTLAGVFTGELFF	TGTGCCAGCAGCACCCTAGCGGGGGTATTTACCGGGGAGCTGTTTTTT